This T cell receptor (beta chain) is from a study of brain metastases from non-small cell lung cancer. Regarding this clone: Antigen unknown.

Study findings and constraints: TCR repertoires overlapped largely between brain metastases and matched primaries. Compared with primary tumors, brain metastases showed less T-cell infiltration. T-cell clones appeared expanded in nearly 65% of brain metastases relative to matched primary tumors.

Clones were sequenced by immunoSEQ multiplex PCR, and TCRdb holds only the in-frame ones, with some missing. In the table there are about 3,000 clones, 88% of which are singletons. CDR3 length equals 13 residues. From germline, CDR1 is SNHLY and CDR2 FYNNEI. Trimming took 11 bases from V and 1 from J; bases not matched to a gene: 4. The chain recombines TRBV2 with TRBJ2-5; TRBD2 agrees at 10 bases. This clonotype originated in a donor at least 40 years old with non-small cell lung cancer. The material sequenced was primary lung tumor tissue. CDR3 protein: CAARTSGQETQYF. CDR3 bases: TGTGCCGCCCGGACTAGCGGCCAAGAGACCCAGTACTTC.